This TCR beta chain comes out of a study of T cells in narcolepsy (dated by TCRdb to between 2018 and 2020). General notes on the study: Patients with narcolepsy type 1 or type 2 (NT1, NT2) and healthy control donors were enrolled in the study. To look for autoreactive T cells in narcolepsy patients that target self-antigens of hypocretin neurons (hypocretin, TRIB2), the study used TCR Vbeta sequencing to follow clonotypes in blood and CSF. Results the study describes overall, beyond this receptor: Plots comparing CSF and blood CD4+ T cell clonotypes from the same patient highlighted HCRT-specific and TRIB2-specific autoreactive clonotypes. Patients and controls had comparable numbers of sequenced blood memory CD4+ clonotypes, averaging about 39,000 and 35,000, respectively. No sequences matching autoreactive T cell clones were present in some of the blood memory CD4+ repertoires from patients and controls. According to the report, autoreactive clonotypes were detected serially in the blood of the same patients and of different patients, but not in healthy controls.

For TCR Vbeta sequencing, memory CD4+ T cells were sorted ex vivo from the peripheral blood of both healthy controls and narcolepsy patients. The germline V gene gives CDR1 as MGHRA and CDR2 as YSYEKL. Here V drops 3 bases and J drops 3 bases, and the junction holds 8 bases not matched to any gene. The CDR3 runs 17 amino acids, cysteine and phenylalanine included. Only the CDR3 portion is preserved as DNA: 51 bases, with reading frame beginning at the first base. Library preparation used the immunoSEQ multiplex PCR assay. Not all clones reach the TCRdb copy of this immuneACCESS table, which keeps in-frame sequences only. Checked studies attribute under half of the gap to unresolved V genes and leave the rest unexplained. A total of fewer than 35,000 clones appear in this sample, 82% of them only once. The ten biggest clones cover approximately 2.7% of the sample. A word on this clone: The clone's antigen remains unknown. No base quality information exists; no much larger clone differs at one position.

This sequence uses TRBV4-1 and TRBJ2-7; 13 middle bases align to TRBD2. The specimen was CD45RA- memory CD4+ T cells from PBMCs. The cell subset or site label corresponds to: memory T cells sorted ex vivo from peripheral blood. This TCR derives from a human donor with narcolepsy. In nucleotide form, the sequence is TGCGCCAGCAGCCAGATCCGGACTAGCGGGAGTATCTACGAGCAGTACTTC. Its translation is CASSQIRTSGSIYEQYF.